This T cell receptor beta chain appears in the sequencing data of a study of tumor-infiltrating lymphocytes in localized non-small cell lung cancer. About the study: Patients included smokers and never-smokers with various histologies, some sampled after neoadjuvant chemotherapy.

This CDR3 is built from 14 residues. Germline V CDR1 and CDR2: ENHRY, SYGVKD. V lost 6 bases and J 4 bases, leaving 13 bases between the germline ends. Clones were sequenced by immunoSEQ multiplex PCR, and TCRdb holds only the in-frame ones, with some missing. In the table there are around 3,500 clones, roughly three fifths of which are singletons. Broader study findings: Technical variation could not be separated from intratumor heterogeneity here. IM1 and IM2 tumors showed no difference in T-cell fraction.

As regards this clone: Its cognate antigen is unknown.

The chain joins TRBV10-3 to TRBJ2-1; D not resolved. The sequence derives from a human donor with non-small cell lung cancer. Source material: uninvolved lung tissue not adjacent to the tumor. The chain's CDR3 is CAIRPGLSYNEQFF. In DNA form, the CDR3 reads TGTGCCATCAGACCGGGTCTATCGTACAATGAGCAGTTCTTC.